This TCR beta chain was documented in a study of blood T cell repertoires in COVID-19. As for the study in general: PBMCs, B-cell-depleted T cells, or T cells were the source of the cDNA or gDNA that made up the material.

Germline assignment: CDR1 SGHTA and CDR2 FQGNSA. V lost 3 bases, J lost 5 bases, and 3 bases stayed unmatched. This CDR3 spans 13 amino acids. This table comes from immunoSEQ multiplex PCR, and its TCRdb copy is limited to in-frame clones, with some not included. The sample has roughly 250,000 clones, about nine tenths seen once. This chain connects TRBV7-2 to TRBJ1-1, with 7 bases aligning to TRBD1. The sequenced sample consisted of peripheral blood. The source is a woman in her thirties or forties with acute or convalescent COVID-19. The DNA of the CDR3 is TGTGCCAGCAGCTTCCGGGACAGTACTGAAGCTTTCTTT. This translates into CASSFRDSTEAFF.